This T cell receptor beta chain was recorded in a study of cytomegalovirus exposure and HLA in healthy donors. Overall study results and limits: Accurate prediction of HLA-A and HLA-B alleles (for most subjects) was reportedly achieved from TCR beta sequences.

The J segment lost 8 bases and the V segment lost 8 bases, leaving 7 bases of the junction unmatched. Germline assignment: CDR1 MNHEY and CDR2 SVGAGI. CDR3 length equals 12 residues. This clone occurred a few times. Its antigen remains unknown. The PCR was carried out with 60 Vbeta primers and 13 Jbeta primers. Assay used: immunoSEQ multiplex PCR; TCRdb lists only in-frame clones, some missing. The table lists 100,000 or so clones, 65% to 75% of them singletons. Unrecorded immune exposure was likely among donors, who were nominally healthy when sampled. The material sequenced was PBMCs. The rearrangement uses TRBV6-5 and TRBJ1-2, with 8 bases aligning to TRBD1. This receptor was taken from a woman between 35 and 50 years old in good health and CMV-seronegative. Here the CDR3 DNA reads TGTGCCAGCTACCAGGGGGCAGGGGGCTACACCTTC. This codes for CASYQGAGGYTF.